This record covers a single TCR beta chain. The data belong to a study of blood T cell repertoires in COVID-19. Looking at the study overall: T cells, B-cell-depleted T cells, or PBMCs supplied cDNA or gDNA.

TCRdb's table, derived via immunoSEQ multiplex PCR, lists solely in-frame clones and lacks some. The sample carries around 150,000 clones, 85% to 90% recorded once. CDR3 length: 12 amino acids. Trimming removed 5 bases from V and 6 bases from J; junction bases left unmatched: 4. CDR1 MNHEY and CDR2 SVGEGT come from the germline V gene. The sequenced sample was peripheral blood. The receptor comes from a woman between 55 and 75 years old with active COVID-19. V is TRBV6-2 or TRBV6-3 and J is TRBJ2-7, with TRBD1 matching 7 bases. In DNA form, the CDR3 reads TGTGCCAGCAGTCCGACAGGGCGCGAGCAGTACTTC. It encodes CASSPTGREQYF.